This entry lists 2 T cell receptor beta chains sequenced from one sample in a study of blood T cell repertoires in COVID-19. Assay: immunoSEQ multiplex PCR; the TCRdb copy retains only in-frame clones and omits some. This table holds around 90,000 clones, about four fifths found once. The sequenced sample consisted of peripheral blood. The receptors were gathered from a human donor in a cohort sampled during active COVID-19.

The J gene is TRBJ2-3, the V gene TRBV7-9; TRBD2 agrees at 8 bases. V lost 9 bases, J lost 6 bases, and 11 bases stayed unmatched. The length of the CDR3 is 14 residues. CDR1 SEHNR and CDR2 FQNEAQ come from the germline V gene (reference sequence). The chain's CDR3 is CASGRREVGDTQYF. The CDR3, as DNA: TGTGCCAGTGGAAGGCGGGAGGTTGGTGATACGCAGTATTTT.

This clone has a handful of counts. The rearrangement joins TRBV10-3 to TRBJ1-4; D not resolved. Germline CDR1 ENHRY, CDR2 SYGVKD. V lost 4 bases and J lost 3, with 9 bases in between. This CDR3 contains 14 residues. DNA for the CDR3: TGTGCCATCAGTGGGTCATTAGCTAATGAAAAACTGTTTTTT. It yields the protein CAISGSLANEKLFF.